Listed below are T cell receptor beta chains from one sample, sequenced in a study of blood T cells in healthy people across ages. TCRdb called the 5' RACE reads again in MiXCR, with one record for every CDR3 protein. The sample lists some 920,000 distinct CDR3 sequences, roughly 51% occurring once. The sample taken for sequencing was blood. These receptors were taken from a woman in her fifties or sixties in good health. CDR3s include the opening cysteine and the closing phenylalanine or tryptophan. The order of the fields is V gene, J gene, D gene, CDR3 protein. A D gene is named only where the DNA matches it firmly.

>TRBV20-1|TRBJ1-2|NA
CSARDRKGNGYTF
>TRBV4-1|TRBJ1-2|NA
CASSKEDQGYGYTF
>TRBV29-1|TRBJ2-7|NA
CSIRENYEQYF
>TRBV5-1|TRBJ1-2|NA
CASSPGGQGTYGYTF
>TRBV7-2|TRBJ2-7|TRBD1
CASSVDRGVYEQYF
>TRBV12-3/TRBV12-4|TRBJ2-1|NA
CASSQRTSYNEQFF
>TRBV28|TRBJ2-3|NA
CASSIRTDPDTQYF
>TRBV5-1|TRBJ1-4|NA
CASSLLGGTNEKLFF
>TRBV3-1|TRBJ2-1|TRBD2
CASSQVLRGMFF
>TRBV29-1|TRBJ2-3|TRBD1
CSVDWDRVLPRTQYF
>TRBV14|TRBJ2-7|TRBD2
CASSHRPDISRLAVAEQYF
>TRBV21-1|TRBJ2-6|NA
CASSKVDPPSLGGSRSGANVLTF
>TRBV11-2|TRBJ2-7|NA
CASGPPSLYEQYF
>TRBV20-1|NA|TRBD2
CSARPLSGGANEQFF
>TRBV20-1|NA|TRBD1
CSARVGTGPYNEQYF
>TRBV4-1|TRBJ2-5|NA
CASSQVYRPKETQYF
>TRBV29-1|TRBJ2-7|TRBD2
CSVVGGSGTSGSYEQYF
>TRBV20-1|TRBJ2-1|TRBD2
CSASQLTSGKGNGQFF
>TRBV28|TRBJ2-4|NA
CASSSPNNEQYF
>TRBV20-1|TRBJ1-5|TRBD1
CSARERWDRANQPQHF
>TRBV9|TRBJ2-7|NA
CASSVASGIHEQYF
>TRBV27|TRBJ2-3|NA
CATGWVPDTQYF
>TRBV15|TRBJ1-4|NA
CATSRTGMGEKLFF
>TRBV20-1|TRBJ2-3|TRBD1
CSARQGARTDTQYF
>TRBV3-1|TRBJ2-3|NA
CASSQLESDTQYF
>TRBV7-2|TRBJ1-2|NA
CASTTGGVGYGYTF
>TRBV6-6|TRBJ2-5|NA
CASTPGGGKVKSQYF